The 21 T cell receptor beta chains reported below all come from one sample, sequenced in a study of blood T cell repertoires in COVID-19. Generated by immunoSEQ multiplex PCR, the TCRdb table keeps only in-frame clones and is missing some. The table records about 210,000 clones, over 70% of them present only once. The sequenced material came from peripheral blood. The source is a man in his fifties with active or convalescent COVID-19.

The rearrangement links TRBV2 to TRBJ2-5, with D tentatively TRBD2 (6 bases). This CDR3 has 18 residues. The V gene's germline CDR1 is SNHLY and CDR2 FYNNEI. The germline V and J ends were trimmed by 5 bases and 0 bases, with 22 bases remaining between them. The CDR3 loop reads CASSFATSTKLYQETQYF. In nucleotides, the CDR3 is TGTGCCAGCAGTTTCGCCACTAGCACAAAGCTTTACCAAGAGACCCAGTACTTC. Drawing the rest from reference TRBV2 and TRBJ2-5, the complete variable domain is EPEVTQTPSHQVTQMGQEVILRCVPISNHLYFYWYRQILGQKVEFLVSFYNNEISEKSEIFDDQFSVERPDGSNFTLKIRSTKLEDSAMYFCASSFATSTKLYQETQYFGPGTRLLVL.

The chain combines TRBV5-5 with TRBJ2-2, with D maybe TRBD1 (5 bases). The germline CDR1 and CDR2 sequences are SGHKS and YYEKEE (reference sequence). CDR3 length: 14 residues. V was pared by 3 bases and J by 9 bases, with 15 bases between. The CDR3, as DNA: TGTGCCAGCAGCTCAATCACAGGCCCCCGGGAGCTGTTTTTT. Translated, it gives CASSSITGPRELFF.

The chain uses TRBV5-1 and TRBJ1-3, with 7 nucleotides matching TRBD1. V was clipped by 4 bases and J by 2 bases; unmatched bases: 12. The CDR3 is made up of 17 amino acids. The germline V gene encodes CDR1 SGHRS and CDR2 YFSETQ. The CDR3 region is CASSPWAGQRAGNTIYF. DNA for the CDR3: TGCGCCAGCAGCCCTTGGGCGGGACAGAGAGCTGGAAACACCATATATTTT.

V usage is TRBV4-1 and J usage is TRBJ2-5; the match to TRBD2 covers 10 bases. The CDR3 runs to 17 residues. Germline lookup yields CDR1 MGHRA and CDR2 YSYEKL. Unmatched junction bases numbered 8, after V lost 0 bases and J lost 4 bases. The CDR3 bases are TGCGCCAGCAGCCAAGATGGCCTAGCGGGAGCCGGAGAGACCCAGTACTTC. As protein: CASSQDGLAGAGETQYF.

The rearrangement links TRBV11-2 to TRBJ1-2; 10 nucleotides line up with TRBD1. Trimming took 5 bases from V and 2 from J; bases not matched to a gene: 5. The CDR3 runs 15 residues. CDR1 is SGHAT and CDR2 is FQNNGV in the germline V gene. The CDR3 DNA sequence: TGTGCCAGCAGCCTAAGACAGGGGGCGAACTATGGCTACACCTTC. Its protein product is CASSLRQGANYGYTF.

The rearrangement uses TRBV5-1 and TRBJ2-1; a possible D gene is TRBD2 (7 bases). CDR3 length: 16 amino acids. V was cut by 4 bases and J by 2 bases, with 16 bases left in between. Per germline, CDR1 SGHRS and CDR2 YFSETQ. CDR3 coding DNA: TGCGCCAGCAGCCCCCTGGGAGGGGGTCCCTACAATGAGCAGTTCTTC. Protein product: CASSPLGGGPYNEQFF.

The CDR3 region is CASSHPQGRITEAFF. The CDR3, as DNA: TGCGCCAGCAGCCACCCCCAGGGGCGCATTACTGAAGCTTTCTTT. The chain carries TRBV4-1 and TRBJ1-1; a weak D match, TRBD1 (6 bases). Trimming shortened V by 3 bases and J by 5 bases, and 16 bases separated the two germline ends. The CDR3 loop spans 15 amino acids. CDR1 and CDR2 from the germline V gene are MGHRA and YSYEKL.

This clone was recorded once. This chain connects TRBV7-2 to TRBJ2-3; 12 positions match TRBD2. Germline V gene data show CDR1 as SGHTA and CDR2 as FQGNSA. J lost 1 base, V lost 0 bases, and 2 bases had no gene match. This CDR3 is 17 amino acids long. CDR3 amino acids: CASSLARLAGGTDTQYF. The DNA for the CDR3 is TGTGCCAGCAGCTTAGCGAGACTAGCGGGGGGCACAGATACGCAGTATTTT. The full variable domain, with the rest looked up from reference TRBV7-2 and TRBJ2-3, is GAGVSQSPSNKVTEKGKDVELRCDPISGHTALYWYRQSLGQGLEFLIYFQGNSAPDKSGLPSDRFSAERTGGSVSTLTIQRTQQEDSAVYLCASSLARLAGGTDTQYFGPGTRLTVL.

The chain carries TRBV2 and TRBJ2-4; 11 nucleotides match TRBD1. The CDR3 contains 16 residues. Germline V gene lookup returns CDR1 SNHLY and CDR2 FYNNEI. The V segment lost 5 bases and the J segment 2 bases; nucleotides outside the gene matches: 5. Written as DNA, the CDR3 is TGTGCCAGCAGTCCCGGACAGGGGGCCCCCAAAAACATTCAGTACTTC. The encoded protein is CASSPGQGAPKNIQYF. The whole variable domain, remainder taken from reference TRBV2 and TRBJ2-4, is EPEVTQTPSHQVTQMGQEVILRCVPISNHLYFYWYRQILGQKVEFLVSFYNNEISEKSEIFDDQFSVERPDGSNFTLKIRSTKLEDSAMYFCASSPGQGAPKNIQYFGAGTRLSVL.

The V and J genes are TRBV20-1 and TRBJ2-7; 9 bases map to TRBD2. Trimming removed 3 bases from V and 0 bases from J; junction bases left unmatched: 9. The CDR3 is made up of 16 amino acids. Per the germline V gene, CDR1 is DFQATT and CDR2 is SNEGSKA (reference sequence). CDR3 nucleotide sequence: TGCAGTGCTAGTCGCAGCGGGAGGTCCGTCTCCTACGAGCAGTACTTC. Residues: CSASRSGRSVSYEQYF.

The table lists this clone with a count of one. The J gene is TRBJ1-1, the V gene TRBV29-1, with D unresolved. V was clipped by 7 bases and J by 2 bases, with 11 bases between them. Germline CDR1 and CDR2: SQVTM and ANQGSEA. The CDR3 has 12 residues. CDR3 loop: CSARITNTEAFF. The CDR3 region has the DNA TGCAGCGCCCGAATCACAAACACTGAAGCTTTCTTT.

The gene calls are TRBV29-1 and TRBJ1-2, with 9 bases that match TRBD1. The CDR3 extends over 14 amino acids. V gave up 2 bases and J gave up 7 bases; unmatched junction bases: 8. Germline V lookup: CDR1 SQVTM, CDR2 ANQGSEA. The CDR3: CSVERTGDRPGYTF. CDR3 DNA: TGCAGCGTTGAACGGACAGGGGACCGCCCTGGCTACACCTTC.

The chain carries TRBV12-3 or TRBV12-4 and TRBJ2-1, with 7 nucleotides matching TRBD1. CDR3 length: 13 amino acids. V was pared by 6 bases and J by 5 bases, with 4 bases of the junction left unmatched. CDR3 sequence reads: CASSSGTDNEQFF. CDR3 bases: TGTGCCAGCAGCTCCGGGACAGACAATGAGCAGTTCTTC.

The chain is built from TRBV7-8 and TRBJ1-2, with D possibly TRBD1 on 6 matching bases. The CDR3 sequence is 12 residues long. Trimming pared 5 bases from V and 4 bases from J, leaving 8 bases between. In germline, CDR1 is SGHVS, CDR2 FQNEAQ. The CDR3 spells CASSPQGYGYTF. CDR3 DNA sequence: TGTGCCAGCAGCCCACAGGGCTATGGCTACACCTTC.

This sequence joins TRBV20-1 and TRBJ2-2; D may be TRBD2 (5 bases). CDR1 is DFQATT and CDR2 is SNEGSKA in the germline V gene (reference sequence). V shed 3 bases and J shed 9 bases, with 17 bases lying between them. The CDR3 consists of 14 residues. The DNA for the CDR3 is TGCAGTGCTAGTACGGACTCACTACCTCGGGAGCTGTTTTTT. It specifies CSASTDSLPRELFF.

The V and J genes are TRBV28 and TRBJ1-1; maybe TRBD1 (6 bases). The CDR3 covers 11 residues. CDR1 MDHEN and CDR2 SYDVKM come from the germline V gene. V lost 1 base and J lost 10, with 7 bases in between. The CDR3 DNA is TGTGCCAGCAGTTTATACAGGGTAGCTTTCTTT. Its translation is CASSLYRVAFF.

This chain connects TRBV27 to TRBJ2-1; 13 positions agree with TRBD2. Looked up from germline, CDR1 is MNHEY and CDR2 is SMNVEV (reference sequence). There are 16 residues in the CDR3. V lost 0 bases and J lost 4; bases outside the gene matches: 0. CDR3 region: CASSLSTSGGYNEQFF. CDR3 bases: TGTGCCAGCAGTTTATCGACTAGCGGGGGGTACAATGAGCAGTTCTTC.

The V and J genes are TRBV29-1 and TRBJ2-1; 11 bases agree with TRBD2. The CDR3 totals 14 residues. V was clipped by 8 bases and J by 6 bases; unmatched bases: 9. Germline V gene data show CDR1 as SQVTM and CDR2 as ANQGSEA. This CDR3 reads CSLASGTSGNEQFF. The CDR3 DNA reads TGCAGCCTCGCGTCCGGGACTAGCGGCAATGAGCAGTTCTTC.

This chain connects TRBV20-1 to TRBJ2-3; the D gene is possibly TRBD1 (5 bases). Germline CDR1 and CDR2: DFQATT and SNEGSKA (reference sequence). The ends were cut back, 3 bases at V and 0 bases at J, with 13 bases in the middle. The CDR3 spans 15 residues. As DNA, the CDR3 is TGCAGTGCTAGTTATTCTGGGGCTAGCACAGATACGCAGTATTTT. This translates into CSASYSGASTDTQYF.

V usage is TRBV2 and J usage is TRBJ2-5, with 11 bases that match TRBD2. The germline CDR1 and CDR2 sequences are SNHLY and FYNNEI. Trimming cost V 5 bases and J 4 bases; bases outside gene matches: 9. The CDR3 is made up of 16 amino acids. The CDR3 DNA sequence: TGTGCCAGCAGTAAACTAGCGGGAGCTTTCGGAGAGACCCAGTACTTC. Translating gives CASSKLAGAFGETQYF.

The rearrangement links TRBV5-4 to TRBJ2-3; 8 bases line up with TRBD2. This CDR3 comprises 16 residues. The ends lost 4 bases at V and 1 base at J; junction bases unmatched: 8. The V gene's germline CDR1 is SGHNT and CDR2 YYREEE (reference sequence). The CDR3 loop reads CASSPPGGGRTDTQYF. The CDR3 DNA reads as TGTGCCAGCAGCCCCCCTGGCGGGGGGCGCACAGATACGCAGTATTTT.